This T cell receptor (beta chain) was recovered during a study of PD-1 blockade in mismatch repair-deficient tumors. The CDR3 is made up of 16 amino acids. V trimming: 3 bases; J trimming: 3 bases; junction bases outside the gene matches: 5. In germline, CDR1 is MRHNA, CDR2 SNTAGT. Produced via immunoSEQ multiplex PCR; TCRdb's table is partial and in-frame only. The sample lists roughly 110,000 clones; over 65% were seen once. The input for sequencing was peripheral blood, taken 60 weeks after starting pembrolizumab. The V call is TRBV6-4, the J call TRBJ2-1; 10 bases map to TRBD2. This TCR came from an adult with mismatch repair-deficient cancer. The CDR3 DNA is TGTGCCAGCAGTGATACAGCGGGAGGGATCTACAATGAGCAGTTCTTC. It codes for CASSDTAGGIYNEQFF.